This T cell receptor (beta chain) was documented in a study of shared T cell receptors in the human thymus (dated by TCRdb to the early 2020s). Notes on the research overall: The study examined how self-reactive, shared T-cell receptor alpha chains are generated in the human thymus.

The CDR3, cysteine through phenylalanine, is 16 amino acids long. Left in the record is the CDR3 DNA by itself, 48 bases read in frame from the first base. V is reduced by 8 bases and J by 3 bases, leaving a spacing of 20 bases between them. CDR1 and CDR2 are drawn from the germline V gene: LGHNA, YSLEER. Library preparation was by the immunoSEQ multiplex PCR assay. Sourced from immuneACCESS, this table was stored by TCRdb with only in-frame sequences that have V and J called. A share of the clones is absent; for the studies checked, an unresolved V gene accounts for under half, and the remainder has no known explanation. The sample contains 500,000 to 550,000 clones, about 84% of them found a single time. The top ten clonotypes cover about 0.013% of the sample. Concerning this clone itself: The clone's antigen remains unknown. No qualities accompany the bases; no much larger clone lies one base away.

The same sample was also studied in work on human thymus T cells. The second paper states: The donors were immunologically healthy infants in Finland who had open corrective cardiac surgery for congenital heart defects. Thymus tissue was collected as surgical resects that were removed during corrective cardiac surgery. Usage of V and J gene segments appeared to be biased in both the thymic and the peripheral blood repertoires. The related research reported highly overlapping thymic TCR repertoires among unrelated individuals. TCR alpha and beta repertoires from roughly eight infant thymus samples and a few related peripheral blood samples were characterized in the study. The infant donors were about 7 to 250 days old, and the cohort included about 6 males and a couple of females. Thymocytes were mechanically released from the tissue and were stored as pellets of roughly 9-33 million cells at -70 degrees C. Genomic DNA was extracted from frozen cell pellets with a QIAsymphony instrument. TCRB and TCRAD loci were amplified from a standardized quantity of quality-controlled genomic DNA using the immunoSEQ multiplex PCR assay. The amplicons spanned the V(D)J region and were long enough to cover the CDR3 and allow V and J genes to be identified. Through the commercial immunoSEQ service, the amplicons were sequenced on an Illumina platform. Primer bias and sequencing errors were corrected as previously described, and TCRAD and TCRB definitions were based on the IMGT database. Repertoires were analysed with immunoSEQ Analyzer 3.0 and VDJTools, covering basic statistics, V/J segment usage, diversity estimates, rarefaction and pairwise overlap. To estimate diversity, the Chao1, ChaoE, Efron-Thisted, Shannon and inverse Simpson indices were applied, and diversity was also estimated on datasets down-sampled to the smallest sample. Repertoire overlap used strict matching of CDR3 nucleotide sequence, V gene and J gene, with Jaccard-based multidimensional scaling clustering. On average, thymus samples yielded around 850,000 unique TCRB clonotypes, whereas blood samples yielded around 88,000.

The sequence was obtained from a boy under two years old with a congenital heart defect. Donor details come from another sample of the same person, matched by shared clones. The sequence is built from TRBV4-3 and TRBJ2-1; a tentative D match to TRBD1 spans 7 bases. The sequencing input was thymocytes. The nucleotide sequence reads TGCGCCAGCGGAGGGGGCCGAACGGGATTCTACAATGAGCAGTTCTTC. Its coded protein is CASGGGRTGFYNEQFF.